The entry that follows covers one T cell receptor (beta chain) sequence. Sequenced by immunoSEQ multiplex PCR; TCRdb stores in-frame clones only, minus some. Of tens of thousands of clones listed, roughly 80% are singletons. The sample is drawn from a study of OX40 agonist ivuxolimab in advanced cancers. CDR3 length: 16 amino acids. V was cut by 4 bases and J by 6 bases, with 19 bases left in between. Germline V gene data show CDR1 as KGHSH and CDR2 as LQKENI. This chain joins TRBV18 and TRBJ1-5, with D possibly matching TRBD1 (5 bases). The input for sequencing was CD4+ or CD8+ T cells sorted from blood, taken in a trial of the OX40 agonist ivuxolimab. The source is an adult with an advanced solid tumor such as melanoma, head and neck, liver or kidney cancer. The CDR3, as DNA: TGTGCCAGCTCACTCAACCCGGGACTCCAAGGTCAGCCCCAGCATTTT. Translating it yields CASSLNPGLQGQPQHF.